The 8 T cell receptor beta chains below all came from one sample that was sequenced in a study of beta chain features in type 1 diabetes. Every isolated RNA sample was fully reverse transcribed, so sequencing captured expressed TCRB transcripts. Libraries were prepared by immunoSEQ multiplex PCR; TCRdb keeps only in-frame clonotypes and omits some of them. The sample records 65,000 to 100,000 clones, about 32% being singletons. Material: stem cell memory CD4+ T cells from blood. All receptors come from a woman between 18 and 30 years old in good health.

This clone was seen a few times. The chain couples TRBV7-2 to TRBJ2-7, with 9 bases aligning to TRBD2. Germline V gives CDR1 SGHTA, CDR2 FQGNSA. Trimming at V came to 1 base and at J to 2 bases, leaving 3 bases not matched to a gene. The CDR3 runs 15 residues. The CDR3: CASSLVAGGAYEQYF. CDR3 in DNA: TGTGCCAGCAGCTTAGTGGCGGGGGGGGCCTACGAGCAGTACTTC.

This clone was picked up a small number of times. The J gene is TRBJ2-3, the V gene TRBV7-2, with 10 bases matching TRBD1. The germline V gene has CDR1 SGHTA and CDR2 FQGNSA. Trimming at V came to 5 bases and at J to 3 bases, leaving 8 bases not matched to a gene. The CDR3 is 16 amino acids. The CDR3 DNA follows: TGTGCCAGCAGCCCTCCCGGGACAGGGGTAACAGATACGCAGTATTTT. This encodes CASSPPGTGVTDTQYF.

This clone was observed a handful of times. The CDR3 reads CASSPGTSGRTDTQYF. The CDR3 coding sequence is TGTGCCAGCAGCCCTGGGACTAGCGGGCGCACAGATACGCAGTATTTT. The gene calls are TRBV4-2 and TRBJ2-3, with 12 positions matching TRBD2. V lost 4 bases, J lost 1 base, and 3 bases stayed unmatched. The germline gives CDR1 LGHNA, CDR2 YNFKEQ. The length of the CDR3 is 16 residues.

The chain is built from TRBV2 and TRBJ1-1; a weak D match, TRBD1 (5 bases). Germline V gene data show CDR1 as SNHLY and CDR2 as FYNNEI. The CDR3 runs to 13 residues. Trimming left V 6 bases short and J 5 bases short, with 13 bases between. The CDR3 DNA sequence: TGTGCCAGCAGGGACCAGGGATGGACTGAAGCTTTCTTT. This sequence encodes CASRDQGWTEAFF.

The J gene is TRBJ2-7, the V gene TRBV28; 9 bases are a match to TRBD1. Germline lookup yields CDR1 MDHEN and CDR2 SYDVKM. The CDR3 contains 15 residues. The V and J ends lost 6 bases and 4 bases, in that order; junction bases with no gene match: 10. The DNA for the CDR3 is TGTGCCAGCAGCCCCCCGGGACAGGGAACTTACGAGCAGTACTTC. It specifies CASSPPGQGTYEQYF. The entire variable domain, with the rest obtained from reference TRBV28 and TRBJ2-7, is as follows: DVKVTQSSRYLVKRTGEKVFLECVQDMDHENMFWYRQDPGLGLRLIYFSYDVKMKEKGDIPEGYSVSREKKERFSLILESASTNQTSMYLCASSPPGQGTYEQYFGPGTRLTVT.

V gene TRBV18 combines with J gene TRBJ1-1, with no clear D. CDR1 and CDR2 from the germline V gene are KGHSH and LQKENI. The V end lost 0 bases, the J end lost 4 bases, and 18 bases lay between the germline ends. The CDR3 has 17 residues. CDR3 sequence (DNA): TGTGCCAGCTCACCACCCAACCTTCGAGGCGAGGCCACTGAAGCTTTCTTT. It is translated as CASSPPNLRGEATEAFF.

This clone was found a few times. The rearrangement joins TRBV7-8 to TRBJ2-5; D perhaps matches TRBD1 (5 bases). CDR3 length: 14 amino acids. CDR1 is SGHVS, CDR2 FQNEAQ, per germline. Trimming cost V 5 bases and J 5 bases, with 15 bases left between them. CDR3 sequence reads: CASSPTGQGETQYF. The CDR3 nucleotides are TGTGCCAGCAGCCCAACCGGGCAGGGCGAGACCCAGTACTTC. Full variable domain (missing parts from reference TRBV7-8 and TRBJ2-5): GAGVSQSPRYKVAKRGQDVALRCDPISGHVSLFWYQQALGQGPEFLTYFQNEAQLDKSGLPSDRFFAERPEGSVSTLKIQRTQQEDSAVYLCASSPTGQGETQYFGPGTRLLVL.

This clone was counted only a few times. V and J are TRBV7-2 and TRBJ2-5, with 7 bases lining up with TRBD2. In germline, CDR1 is SGHTA, CDR2 FQGNSA. This CDR3 spans 15 amino acids. The V gene end was trimmed by 1 base and the J gene end by 4 bases; junction bases not matched to a gene: 6. The CDR3 DNA reads as TGTGCCAGCAGCTTAGAGCAGGCGGGGGTAGAGACCCAGTACTTC. The encoded protein is CASSLEQAGVETQYF.